These T cell receptor beta chains were read from a single sample in a study of cytomegalovirus exposure and HLA in healthy donors. Sequencing used immunoSEQ multiplex PCR; TCRdb keeps in-frame clones, though not all of them. Here the sample spans 210,000 or so clones, about 80% being singletons. The sequencing input was PBMCs. These receptors were taken from a woman in her 40s in good health and CMV-seronegative. Both conserved end residues are part of each CDR3. D genes are given only for firm matches.

d_call: -; v_call: TRBV30; j_call: TRBJ1-5; cdr3_aa: CACVGGRGQPQHF
d_call: TRBD2; v_call: TRBV7-9; j_call: TRBJ2-7; cdr3_aa: CASSLSTARGYEQYF
d_call: -; v_call: TRBV13; j_call: TRBJ2-1; cdr3_aa: CASSLGGGRVMDEQFF
d_call: -; v_call: TRBV9; j_call: TRBJ2-3; cdr3_aa: CASSVETGTDTQYF
d_call: TRBD2; v_call: TRBV7-2; j_call: -; cdr3_aa: CASSPTSGGGSSYEQYF
d_call: TRBD2; v_call: TRBV4-2; j_call: TRBJ2-1; cdr3_aa: CASSQETQRGVAHNEQFF
d_call: -; v_call: TRBV28; j_call: TRBJ1-5; cdr3_aa: CASSFQGSSNQPQHF
d_call: -; v_call: TRBV2; j_call: TRBJ1-6; cdr3_aa: CASSDWGRDNSPLHF
d_call: -; v_call: TRBV30; j_call: TRBJ1-2; cdr3_aa: CAGRGRGYTF
d_call: -; v_call: TRBV19; j_call: TRBJ2-7; cdr3_aa: CASSLGLGVYEQYF
d_call: TRBD1; v_call: TRBV5-1; j_call: TRBJ1-6; cdr3_aa: CASSLIGGDNSPLHF
d_call: TRBD1; v_call: TRBV13; j_call: -; cdr3_aa: CASSLGQRAYEQYF
d_call: -; v_call: TRBV5-1; j_call: TRBJ1-4; cdr3_aa: CASSLDTQGMKLFF
d_call: -; v_call: TRBV5-6; j_call: -; cdr3_aa: CASSHAAGDEQYF
d_call: TRBD2; v_call: TRBV7-7; j_call: TRBJ2-5; cdr3_aa: CASSPPGLAGTYQETQYF
d_call: TRBD2; v_call: TRBV7-2; j_call: TRBJ2-7; cdr3_aa: CASSLRPGTSLTDEQYF
d_call: -; v_call: TRBV19; j_call: TRBJ2-2; cdr3_aa: CASSIKVGGTGELFF
d_call: TRBD1; v_call: TRBV6-6; j_call: TRBJ1-6; cdr3_aa: CASTPTGGYNSPLHF
d_call: -; v_call: TRBV11-1; j_call: TRBJ2-7; cdr3_aa: CASSSGTPYERYF
d_call: TRBD2; v_call: TRBV10-1; j_call: TRBJ2-1; cdr3_aa: CASKDLAGCVNEQFF
d_call: -; v_call: TRBV7-2; j_call: TRBJ1-3; cdr3_aa: CASSSRTVSSGNTIYF
d_call: -; v_call: TRBV2; j_call: TRBJ1-2; cdr3_aa: CASSASGRTYGYTF
d_call: -; v_call: TRBV7-2; j_call: TRBJ2-7; cdr3_aa: CASSSRDSREQYF
d_call: -; v_call: TRBV5-1; j_call: TRBJ2-5; cdr3_aa: CASSLTGTHHQETQYF
d_call: -; v_call: TRBV30; j_call: TRBJ1-4; cdr3_aa: CAWSAPLGLNEKLFF
d_call: -; v_call: TRBV6-5; j_call: TRBJ2-2; cdr3_aa: CAGQGNTGELFF
d_call: -; v_call: TRBV9; j_call: TRBJ1-1; cdr3_aa: CASSVTPRGNTEAFF
d_call: TRBD2; v_call: TRBV5-1; j_call: TRBJ2-3; cdr3_aa: CASSLSSGGATDTQYF
d_call: -; v_call: TRBV10-3; j_call: TRBJ2-5; cdr3_aa: CAISEDSQETQYF
d_call: TRBD1; v_call: TRBV19; j_call: TRBJ2-5; cdr3_aa: CASSRQGVETQYF
d_call: -; v_call: TRBV7-6; j_call: TRBJ2-3; cdr3_aa: CASSLVVGGTDTQYF
d_call: TRBD1; v_call: TRBV5-1; j_call: TRBJ2-7; cdr3_aa: CASSLVGTGNNHEQYF
d_call: TRBD2; v_call: TRBV7-8; j_call: TRBJ2-4; cdr3_aa: CASSLRLANIQYF
d_call: TRBD1; v_call: TRBV4-2; j_call: TRBJ1-6; cdr3_aa: CASSQTKGQGFSPLHF
d_call: TRBD1; v_call: TRBV30; j_call: -; cdr3_aa: CAWTTLGTGVNEQYF
d_call: TRBD2; v_call: TRBV6-4; j_call: TRBJ2-5; cdr3_aa: CASSVGAGAGETQYF
d_call: TRBD1; v_call: TRBV19; j_call: TRBJ2-6; cdr3_aa: CASSTQGTGANVLTF
d_call: -; v_call: TRBV30; j_call: TRBJ2-7; cdr3_aa: CAWSTRDRNEQYF
d_call: TRBD2; v_call: TRBV7-3; j_call: TRBJ2-1; cdr3_aa: CASSFGGAYNEQFF
d_call: -; v_call: TRBV2; j_call: TRBJ2-7; cdr3_aa: CASLPHISPGEQYF
d_call: -; v_call: TRBV9; j_call: TRBJ2-4; cdr3_aa: CASSGRLGAGPKNIQYF
d_call: TRBD1; v_call: TRBV5-4; j_call: TRBJ2-2; cdr3_aa: CASSLKLGQVPGELFF
d_call: -; v_call: TRBV15; j_call: TRBJ1-2; cdr3_aa: CATSPGGHGNYGYTF
d_call: TRBD1; v_call: TRBV6-1; j_call: TRBJ1-2; cdr3_aa: CANREQGRNGYTF
d_call: -; v_call: TRBV30; j_call: TRBJ1-6; cdr3_aa: CAWSTITSPTYNSPLHF
d_call: TRBD1; v_call: TRBV6-1; j_call: TRBJ2-7; cdr3_aa: CASSEAGTGREQYF
d_call: -; v_call: TRBV19; j_call: TRBJ1-5; cdr3_aa: CASSIISSNQPQHF
d_call: -; v_call: TRBV28; j_call: TRBJ1-1; cdr3_aa: CASTATGREAFF
d_call: -; v_call: TRBV5-6; j_call: TRBJ1-1; cdr3_aa: CASSSYSNTEAFF
d_call: -; v_call: TRBV2; j_call: TRBJ1-6; cdr3_aa: CASSGPRSSYNSPLHF
d_call: -; v_call: TRBV6-6; j_call: TRBJ1-1; cdr3_aa: CASSYGRRQGSTEAFF
d_call: -; v_call: TRBV30; j_call: TRBJ1-1; cdr3_aa: CAWSSGVDTEAFF
d_call: TRBD2; v_call: TRBV12-5; j_call: TRBJ2-5; cdr3_aa: CASGLGSGGVETQYF
d_call: -; v_call: TRBV29-1; j_call: TRBJ1-3; cdr3_aa: CSVTEDTIYF
d_call: -; v_call: TRBV6-5; j_call: TRBJ1-4; cdr3_aa: CASSQRGATNEKLFF